What follows is one T cell receptor (beta chain) and its context. The data stem from a study of control samples from healthy donors and cancer patients. Measured with immunoSEQ multiplex PCR; TCRdb has only the in-frame clones, and not every one. The table records 45,000 to 65,000 clones, about 90% of them present only once. In germline, CDR1 is MDHEN, CDR2 SYDVKM. CDR3 length: 15 amino acids. Trimming removed 3 bases from V and 9 bases from J; junction bases left unmatched: 13. This receptor was obtained from a man aged 50-59 years with head and neck cancer. Sample: PBMCs. This chain joins TRBV28 and TRBJ1-1, with 7 positions matching TRBD1. The CDR3 DNA follows: TGTGCCAGCAGTTTCGGGGGAGGGGGCTTGACACAAGCTTTCTTT. The encoded protein is CASSFGGGGLTQAFF.